This record looks at one T cell receptor (beta chain) sequence and its context. Authors' processing steps: Reference gene primer amplification in the assay estimated nucleated cell counts. Clones were read by immunoSEQ multiplex PCR, and TCRdb kept only the in-frame ones, dropping some. V, J and clone size reflect that table, while D and trimming were determined from the DNA. The sample lists about 230,000 clones, 75% to 85% occurring once. This sample is drawn from a study of blood T cell repertoires in COVID-19. Study-wide background: Sites in the United States, Italy and Spain provided acute and convalescent COVID-19 samples. Sample material is recorded as cDNA or gDNA derived from T cells, B-cell-depleted T cells, or PBMCs.

V lost 5 bases to trimming and J lost 4 bases; unmatched junction nucleotides: 15. This CDR3 contains 17 residues. Germline CDR1 reads MDHEN; CDR2 reads SYDVKM. Sequencing used peripheral blood. The gene calls are TRBV28 and TRBJ2-7; 9 nucleotides line up with TRBD1. The sequence derives from a middle-aged man who had recovered from COVID-19. The CDR3 nucleotides read TGTGCCAGCAGTCCACCAACCGGCGGACAGGGGCTATACGAGCAGTACTTC. Encoded protein: CASSPPTGGQGLYEQYF.